This T cell receptor (beta chain) is from a study of PD-L1 blockade in urothelial cancer. Study details: About 85% of the 29 patients were men with bladder-origin urothelial cancer. Blood-derived samples held a median roughly 140,000 T cells.

Some clones are missing from TCRdb's copy, which holds only in-frame ones; the method was immunoSEQ multiplex PCR. This sample has 30,000 to 50,000 clones; 91% occur once, and the top ten carry approximately 11%. Germline V gene data show CDR1 as SGHRS and CDR2 as YFSETQ. CDR3 length equals 14 residues. V was pared by 4 bases and J by 5 bases, with 9 bases of the junction left unmatched. Stated time point: pretreatment peripheral blood. Patients presented with locally advanced or metastatic urothelial carcinoma. Sequenced here: PBMCs, sampled around atezolizumab (anti-PD-L1) treatment. V usage is TRBV5-1 and J usage is TRBJ2-7; 7 nucleotides match TRBD1. This clonotype was obtained from a woman in her sixties with urothelial cancer. CDR3 residues: CASSPNPTGHEQYF. The CDR3 coding sequence is TGCGCCAGCAGCCCAAACCCGACAGGGCACGAGCAGTACTTC.